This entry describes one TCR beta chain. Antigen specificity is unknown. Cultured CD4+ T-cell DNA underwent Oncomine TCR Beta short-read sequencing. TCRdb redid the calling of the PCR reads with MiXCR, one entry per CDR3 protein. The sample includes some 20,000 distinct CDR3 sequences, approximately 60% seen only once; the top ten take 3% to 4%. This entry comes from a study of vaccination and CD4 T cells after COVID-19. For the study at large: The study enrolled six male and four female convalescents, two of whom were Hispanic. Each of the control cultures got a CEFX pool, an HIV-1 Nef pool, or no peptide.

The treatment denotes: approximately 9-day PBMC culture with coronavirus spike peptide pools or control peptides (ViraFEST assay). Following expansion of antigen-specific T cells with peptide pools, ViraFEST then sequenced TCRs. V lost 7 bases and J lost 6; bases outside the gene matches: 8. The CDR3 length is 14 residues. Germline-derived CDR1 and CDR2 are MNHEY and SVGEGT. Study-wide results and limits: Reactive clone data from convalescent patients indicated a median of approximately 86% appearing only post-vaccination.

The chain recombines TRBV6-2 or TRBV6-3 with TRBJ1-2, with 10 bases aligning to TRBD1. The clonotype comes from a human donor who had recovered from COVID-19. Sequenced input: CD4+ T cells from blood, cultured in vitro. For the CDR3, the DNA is TGTGCCAGCACCTTGACAGGGGGCGCCAATGGCTACACCTTC. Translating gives CASTLTGGANGYTF.